These 9 T cell receptor beta chains share one sample of origin, sequenced in a study of cytotoxic CD8 clonotypes in ibrutinib-treated CLL. TCRdb's copy holds only in-frame clones and misses some; the assay was immunoSEQ multiplex PCR. Of about 7,600 clones in the sample, more than 60% were seen once. The sequenced sample was PBMCs, obtained before ibrutinib treatment. These receptors were obtained from a human donor with chronic lymphocytic leukemia.

This chain connects TRBV5-8 to TRBJ2-3; TRBD1 might be the D (6 bases). The length of the CDR3 is 16 residues. Germline values: CDR1 SGHTS, CDR2 YDEGEE. V shed 0 bases and J shed 0 bases, with 11 bases lying between them. The CDR3 loop is CASSLALTGSTDTQYF. Written as DNA, the CDR3 is TGTGCCAGCAGCTTGGCCCTGACAGGTAGCACAGATACGCAGTATTTT.

The J gene is TRBJ1-2, the V gene TRBV7-3, with D possibly matching TRBD1 (6 bases). The CDR3 is 16 residues long. V was pared by 5 bases and J by 0 bases, with 16 bases between. Germline CDR1 reads SGHTA; CDR2 reads FQGTGA. The CDR3 DNA reads as TGTGCCAGCAGCCCAAGGGGGACGGTAGCTAACTATGGCTACACCTTC. The encoded protein is CASSPRGTVANYGYTF.

The chain couples TRBV16 to TRBJ1-5; no definite D call. This CDR3 spans 15 amino acids. CDR1 is KGHSY, CDR2 FQNENV, per germline. V lost 6 bases to trimming and J lost 5 bases, with 17 bases between them. This CDR3 is CASSPLQVGDQPQHF. CDR3 in DNA: TGTGCCAGCAGTCCGCTCCAGGTCGGGGATCAGCCCCAGCATTTT.

The chain combines TRBV7-8 with TRBJ2-5, with D tentatively TRBD1 or TRBD2 (6 bases each). CDR1 and CDR2 from the germline V gene are SGHVS and FQNEAQ. V was trimmed by 5 bases and J by 3 bases, leaving 19 bases between them. The CDR3 contains 16 residues. CDR3 nucleotides: TGTGCCAGCAGCAACCGAGGGGGGAGAGGAAAAGAGACCCAGTACTTC. Amino acid sequence: CASSNRGGRGKETQYF.

The chain has TRBV27 and TRBJ1-2; D is undetermined. V was pared by 6 bases and J by 6 bases, with 11 bases between. This CDR3 has 12 residues. The germline CDR1 and CDR2 sequences are MNHEY and SMNVEV (reference sequence). CDR3 loop: CASRGWADGYTF. CDR3 nucleotides: TGTGCCAGCAGGGGGTGGGCTGATGGCTACACCTTC.

This clone occurred a few times. As DNA, the CDR3 is TGTGCCTGGAGTGTACGGGGGAACTACGAGCAGTACTTC. Its translation is CAWSVRGNYEQYF. The chain joins TRBV30 to TRBJ2-7, with D maybe TRBD2 (6 bases). Germline assignment: CDR1 GTSNPN and CDR2 SVGIG (reference sequence). The germline V and J ends were trimmed by 0 bases and 3 bases, with 9 bases remaining between them. The CDR3 runs 13 residues.

The chain links TRBV6-5 to TRBJ1-2, with D perhaps matching TRBD1 (6 bases). There are 14 residues in the CDR3. The germline gives CDR1 MNHEY, CDR2 SVGAGI. With 8 bases removed from V and 0 bases from J, the gap between germline ends came to 13 bases. The CDR3, as DNA: TGTGCCAGCTCATCTAACAGGGCTAACTATGGCTACACCTTC. Amino acid sequence: CASSSNRANYGYTF.

This clone was observed a single time. The chain has TRBV6-1 and TRBJ1-5; D is undetermined. Germline-derived CDR1 and CDR2 are MNHNS and SASEGT. V was clipped by 1 base and J by 0 bases, with 7 bases between them. The CDR3 has 15 amino acids. Here the CDR3 reads CASSEGQYSNQPQHF. CDR3 in DNA: TGTGCCAGCAGTGAAGGACAATATAGCAATCAGCCCCAGCATTTT.

V gene TRBV29-1 combines with J gene TRBJ2-1; TRBD1 aligns across 7 bases. In germline, CDR1 is SQVTM, CDR2 ANQGSEA. The CDR3 loop spans 18 amino acids. The ends lost 3 bases at V and 0 bases at J; junction bases unmatched: 14. Here the CDR3 reads CSVEGRGYAGSSYNEQFF. CDR3 sequence (DNA): TGCAGCGTTGAGGGCAGGGGGTACGCCGGCAGCTCCTACAATGAGCAGTTCTTC.